The next 17 T cell receptor beta chains were all read from a single sample in a study of radiotherapy plus CTLA-4 blockade in lung cancer. Profiled with immunoSEQ multiplex PCR; TCRdb holds only in-frame clones, not every one. Of approximately 52,000 clones listed, about 76% are singletons. Specimen: peripheral blood, collected from a patient treated with radiotherapy plus ipilimumab. These TCRs come from a human donor with non-small cell lung cancer whose response to radiotherapy plus ipilimumab could not be evaluated.

This clone appeared once. The chain carries TRBV18 and TRBJ1-1; D gene unclear. Germline assignment: CDR1 KGHSH and CDR2 LQKENI. CDR3 length equals 12 residues. Trimming pared 2 bases from V and 7 bases from J, leaving 8 bases between. CDR3 residues: CASSPGLREAFF. The CDR3 DNA is TGTGCCAGCTCACCAGGGCTACGTGAAGCTTTCTTT.

This chain connects TRBV18 to TRBJ2-5; TRBD1 matches at 7 bases. Germline assignment: CDR1 KGHSH and CDR2 LQKENI. V trimming: 3 bases; J trimming: 4 bases; junction bases outside the gene matches: 11. The CDR3 sequence is 16 residues long. The CDR3 region is CASSPAIHGTAETQYF. The CDR3 nucleotides read TGTGCCAGCTCACCCGCCATCCACGGGACAGCAGAGACCCAGTACTTC.

J is TRBJ1-1 and V is TRBV7-9, with 9 bases identical to TRBD1. Germline V gene sequence: CDR1 SEHNR, CDR2 FQNEAQ (reference sequence). The ends lost 1 base at V and 0 bases at J; junction bases unmatched: 3. The CDR3 consists of 16 residues. The CDR3 nucleotides are TGTGCCAGCAGCTTAGTAGGGACAGGGCTGAACACTGAAGCTTTCTTT. This codes for CASSLVGTGLNTEAFF.

The rearrangement joins TRBV5-1 to TRBJ2-5, with D maybe TRBD2 (6 bases). The CDR3 loop spans 12 amino acids. The V end was cut by 3 bases, the J end by 5 bases, with 8 bases between. Germline V gene sequence: CDR1 SGHRS, CDR2 YFSETQ. This CDR3 is CASSSGGETQYF. The CDR3 DNA sequence: TGCGCCAGCAGCTCCGGAGGGGAGACCCAGTACTTC.

V and J are TRBV7-2 and TRBJ2-5, with TRBD1 identical over 7 bases. The germline V gene encodes CDR1 SGHTA and CDR2 FQGNSA. Germline trimming cut 0 bases from V and 2 bases from J; bases unmatched to any gene: 3. The CDR3 has 15 amino acids. In DNA, the CDR3 is TGTGCCAGCAGCTTAGCCCAGGGGGTTCAAGAGACCCAGTACTTC. It encodes CASSLAQGVQETQYF.

The chain employs TRBV4-1 and TRBJ2-7, with D perhaps TRBD1 (6 bases). Trimming removed 3 bases at V and 1 base at J, with 7 bases between. This CDR3 region has 13 residues. Germline-derived CDR1 and CDR2 are MGHRA and YSYEKL. The CDR3: CASSHRGSYEQYF. CDR3 in DNA: TGCGCCAGCAGCCACAGGGGATCCTACGAGCAGTACTTC.

This chain links TRBV13 with TRBJ2-1; 9 bases agree with TRBD1. With V trimmed by 1 base and J by 7 bases, 5 bases remained unmatched. This CDR3 spans 15 amino acids. Germline V CDR1 and CDR2: PRHDT, FYEKMQ (reference sequence). CDR3 loop: CASSLVWDRENEQFF. The CDR3 DNA is TGTGCCAGCAGCTTAGTCTGGGACAGGGAAAATGAGCAGTTCTTC.

The chain carries TRBV7-6 and TRBJ2-3; tentatively, D is TRBD2 (5 bases). The CDR3 length is 12 residues. Trimming stripped 3 bases from V and 7 bases from J, with 8 bases between. Germline V gene data show CDR1 as SGHVS and CDR2 as FNYEAQ. The CDR3 here is CASSLPGNTQYF. The DNA for the CDR3 is TGTGCCAGCAGCTTGCCGGGAAATACGCAGTATTTT.

This clone appeared once. This rearrangement joins TRBV6-6 to TRBJ1-2, with D perhaps matching TRBD1 (6 bases). This CDR3 has 14 amino acids. Germline-derived CDR1 and CDR2 are MNHNY and SVGAGI (reference sequence). The V gene lost 4 bases and the J gene lost 4 bases, with 13 bases spanning the gap. The CDR3 protein is CASSSSTGTYGYTF. The CDR3 DNA reads as TGTGCCAGCAGTTCCAGCACAGGGACCTATGGCTACACCTTC.

This chain uses TRBV5-1 with TRBJ2-7, with 11 bases identical to TRBD1. V gave up 3 bases and J gave up 2 bases; unmatched junction bases: 1. There are 14 residues in the CDR3. Per germline, CDR1 SGHRS and CDR2 YFSETQ. DNA of the CDR3: TGCGCCAGCAGCTCGGGACAGGGGGCCTACGAGCAGTACTTC. It codes for CASSSGQGAYEQYF.

The chain uses TRBV27 and TRBJ1-1; the D gene is possibly TRBD1 (5 bases). Germline V gene lookup returns CDR1 MNHEY and CDR2 SMNVEV (reference sequence). The length of the CDR3 is 14 residues. The V gene lost 4 bases and the J gene lost 0 bases, with 9 bases spanning the gap. Here the CDR3 DNA reads TGTGCCAGCAGTTACTCAGGGTTGAACACTGAAGCTTTCTTT. It specifies CASSYSGLNTEAFF.

This clone was recorded a few times. This chain connects TRBV7-2 to TRBJ1-2; 7 bases are shared with TRBD1. The CDR3 loop spans 16 amino acids. With V trimmed by 1 base and J by 2 bases, 7 bases remained unmatched. The germline gives CDR1 SGHTA, CDR2 FQGNSA. CDR3 in amino acids: CASSLVGQSINYGYTF. The CDR3 DNA follows: TGTGCCAGCAGCTTAGTGGGACAGTCAATCAACTATGGCTACACCTTC.

The chain recombines TRBV7-3 with TRBJ2-3; 8 bases align to TRBD1. Germline CDR1 SGHTA, CDR2 FQGTGA. V trimming: 3 bases; J trimming: 3 bases; junction bases outside the gene matches: 5. This CDR3 spans 15 amino acids. The CDR3 nucleotides are TGTGCCAGCAGCTTCCAGGGGGCAAGGACAGATACGCAGTATTTT. It yields the protein CASSFQGARTDTQYF. Based on the CDR3 plus reference TRBV7-3 and TRBJ2-3, the full variable domain is GAGVSQTPSNKVTEKGKYVELRCDPISGHTALYWYRQSLGQGPEFLIYFQGTGAADDSGLPNDRFFAVRPEGSVSTLKIQRTERGDSAVYLCASSFQGARTDTQYFGPGTRLTVL.

The J gene is TRBJ1-5, the V gene TRBV11-2; 9 nucleotides match TRBD1. Unmatched junction bases numbered 13, after V lost 5 bases and J lost 11 bases. Germline V gene sequence: CDR1 SGHAT, CDR2 FQNNGV. The CDR3 spans 15 residues. The CDR3 reads CASSLTGTGRETQHF. In nucleotides, the CDR3 is TGTGCCAGCAGCCTGACCGGGACAGGGAGGGAGACCCAGCATTTT. Using reference TRBV11-2 and TRBJ1-5 for the parts outside the CDR3, the full variable domain is EAGVAQSPRYKIIEKRQSVAFWCNPISGHATLYWYQQILGQGPKLLIQFQNNGVVDDSQLPKDRFSAERLKGVDSTLKIQPAKLEDSAVYLCASSLTGTGRETQHFGDGTRLSIL.

The rearrangement links TRBV7-2 to TRBJ2-7, with TRBD1 identical over 9 bases. Germline V gene data show CDR1 as SGHTA and CDR2 as FQGNSA. The length of the CDR3 is 15 residues. V shed 5 bases and J 7 bases; nucleotides not matched to a gene: 12. In nucleotides, the CDR3 is TGTGCCAGCAGCCTCCCGGGACAGGGTTTAGAGGAGCAGTACTTC. Translated: CASSLPGQGLEEQYF.

The V and J genes are TRBV5-1 and TRBJ1-4, with 8 bases identical to TRBD1. This CDR3 region has 17 residues. In germline, CDR1 is SGHRS, CDR2 YFSETQ. V lost 6 bases and J lost 3; bases outside the gene matches: 13. This CDR3 reads CASTSQPQGASNEKLFF. The CDR3 region has the DNA TGCGCCAGCACCTCCCAGCCTCAGGGGGCTTCTAATGAAAAACTGTTTTTT.

V is TRBV19 and J is TRBJ1-1; D not certain. Germline V gene lookup returns CDR1 LNHDA and CDR2 SQIVND (reference sequence). The germline V and J ends were trimmed by 5 bases and 0 bases, with 13 bases remaining between them. The CDR3 has 15 amino acids. This CDR3 reads CASSWLQSMNTEAFF. In nucleotides, the CDR3 is TGTGCCAGTAGTTGGTTACAGTCTATGAACACTGAAGCTTTCTTT. The full variable domain, rest sourced from reference TRBV19 and TRBJ1-1, is DGGITQSPKYLFRKEGQNVTLSCEQNLNHDAMYWYRQDPGQGLRLIYYSQIVNDFQKGDIAEGYSVSREKKESFPLTVTSAQKNPTAFYLCASSWLQSMNTEAFFGQGTRLTVV.